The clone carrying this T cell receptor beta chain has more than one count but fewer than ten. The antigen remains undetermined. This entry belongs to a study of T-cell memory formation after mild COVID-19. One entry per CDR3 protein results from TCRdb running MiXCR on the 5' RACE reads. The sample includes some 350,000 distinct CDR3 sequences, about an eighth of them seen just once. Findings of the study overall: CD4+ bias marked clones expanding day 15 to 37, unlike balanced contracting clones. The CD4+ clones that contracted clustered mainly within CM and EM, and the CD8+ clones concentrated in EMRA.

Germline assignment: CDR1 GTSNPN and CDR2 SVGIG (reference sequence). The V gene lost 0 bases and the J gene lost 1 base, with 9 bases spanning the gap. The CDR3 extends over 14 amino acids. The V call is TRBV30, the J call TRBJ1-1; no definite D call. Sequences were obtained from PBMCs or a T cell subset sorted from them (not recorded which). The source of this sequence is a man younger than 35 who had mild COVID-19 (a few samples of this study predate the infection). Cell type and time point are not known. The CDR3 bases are TGTGCCTGGAGTGTGGATGCAGGGAACACTGAAGCTTTCTTT. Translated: CAWSVDAGNTEAFF.